This record looks at one T cell receptor (beta chain) sequence and its context. This sample was included in a study of T cell changes during pregnancy in multiple sclerosis. Measured with immunoSEQ multiplex PCR; TCRdb has only the in-frame clones, and not every one. The data hold approximately 17,000 clones, with 70% to 90% observed a single time. Germline trimming cut 2 bases from V and 3 bases from J; bases unmatched to any gene: 15. Germline V gene sequence: CDR1 GTSNPN, CDR2 SVGIG (reference sequence). The CDR3 is 17 residues long. Sequences were derived from CD8+ T cells from peripheral blood mononuclear cells, sampled in the second trimester of pregnancy. The chain employs TRBV30 and TRBJ2-7; 8 bases align to TRBD2. The TCR comes from a female donor in good health, enrolled as a control in a pregnancy study. The CDR3 sequence: CAWSSPLGGGSHYEQYF. The CDR3 DNA reads as TGTGCCTGGAGTAGTCCCTTGGGCGGGGGGTCTCACTACGAGCAGTACTTC.